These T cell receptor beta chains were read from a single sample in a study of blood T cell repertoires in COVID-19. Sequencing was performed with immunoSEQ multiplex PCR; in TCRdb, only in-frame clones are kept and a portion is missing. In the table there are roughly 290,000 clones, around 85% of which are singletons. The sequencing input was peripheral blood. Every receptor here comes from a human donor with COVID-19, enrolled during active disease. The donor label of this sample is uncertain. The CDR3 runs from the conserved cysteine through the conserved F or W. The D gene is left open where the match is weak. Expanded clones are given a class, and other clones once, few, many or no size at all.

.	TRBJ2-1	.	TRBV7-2	TGTGCCAGCAGCTTAGGGCGGGATTCCTACAATGAGCAGTTCTTC	CASSLGRDSYNEQFF
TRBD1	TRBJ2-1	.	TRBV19	TGTGCCAGTAGTATACAGGGGGCGCGTCGCAATGAGCAGTTCTTC	CASSIQGARRNEQFF
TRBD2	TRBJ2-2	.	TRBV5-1	TGCGCCAGCAGCTTCAGAGGTAGCGGGAGTTCGAACACCGGGGAGCTGTTTTTT	CASSFRGSGSSNTGELFF
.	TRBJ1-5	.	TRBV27	TGTGCCAGCAGTTCCCTACAGGCTATTAGCAATCAGCCCCAGCATTTT	CASSSLQAISNQPQHF
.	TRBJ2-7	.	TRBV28	TGTGCCAGCAGTCCCTCAACTACGGGTTTGGAATACGAGCAGTACTTC	CASSPSTTGLEYEQYF
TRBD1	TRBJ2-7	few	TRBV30	TGTGCCTACCGGGACAGGGCCTACGAGCAGTACTTC	CAYRDRAYEQYF
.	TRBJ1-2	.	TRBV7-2	TGTGCCAGCAGCCCACAGGAGATCTATGGCTACACCTTC	CASSPQEIYGYTF
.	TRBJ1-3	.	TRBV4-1	TGCGCCAGCAGCCCCCAACCCGGCGGGGCGGCTGGAAACACCATATATTTT	CASSPQPGGAAGNTIYF
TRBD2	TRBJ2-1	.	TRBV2	TGTGCCAGCAGTGAAGATAGCGGGAGGAAGGGCAATGAGCAGTTCTTC	CASSEDSGRKGNEQFF
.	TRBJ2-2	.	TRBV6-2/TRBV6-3	TGTGCCAGCAGTCCCACTCGAGGCACCGGGGAGCTGTTTTTT	CASSPTRGTGELFF
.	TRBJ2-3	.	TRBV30	TGTGCCTGGAGTATACCACAGGCTAGCACAGATACGCAGTATTTT	CAWSIPQASTDTQYF
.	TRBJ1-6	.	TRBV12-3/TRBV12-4	TGTGCCAGCACCTTTGGCGGGCCCCTCCACTTT	CASTFGGPLHF
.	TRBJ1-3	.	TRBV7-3	TGTGCCAGCAGCGAGACAGGTGGCCCCCAGAGAAACACCATATATTTT	CASSETGGPQRNTIYF
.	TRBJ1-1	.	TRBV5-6	TGTGCCAGCAGCAAAACAGAGAACACTGAAGCTTTCTTT	CASSKTENTEAFF
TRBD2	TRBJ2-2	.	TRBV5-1	TGCGCCAGCCGATTAACTAGCGAGAACACCGGGGAGCTGTTTTTT	CASRLTSENTGELFF
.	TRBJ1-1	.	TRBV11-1	TGTGCCAGCAGATCGACGGGGGAGACTGAAGCTTTCTTT	CASRSTGETEAFF
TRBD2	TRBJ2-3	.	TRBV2	TGTGCCAGCAAAGGACTAGCGGCCACAGATACGCAGTATTTT	CASKGLAATDTQYF
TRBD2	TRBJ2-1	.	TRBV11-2	TGTGCCAGCAGCACTACCCTAGCGGGGGTGGGAAGGGAGCAGTTCTTC	CASSTTLAGVGREQFF
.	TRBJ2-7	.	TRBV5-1	TGCGCCAGCAGGACCGAGACACACTCCTACGAGCAGTACTTC	CASRTETHSYEQYF
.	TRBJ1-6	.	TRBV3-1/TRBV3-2	TGTGCCAGCAGCCAGGACCCTCGGGGGAATTCACCCCTCCACTTT	CASSQDPRGNSPLHF
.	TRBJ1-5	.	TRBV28	TGTGCCAGCCAGAATACAGGGCTTATAGGCAATCAGCCCCAGCATTTT	CASQNTGLIGNQPQHF
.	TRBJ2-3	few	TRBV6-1	TGTGCCAGCAGTGAATTGGCAGTCGATACGCAGTATTTT	CASSELAVDTQYF
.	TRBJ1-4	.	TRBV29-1	TGCAGCGTGGTCGGGGGGGAAAATGAAAAACTGTTTTTT	CSVVGGENEKLFF
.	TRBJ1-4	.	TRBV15	TGTGCCACCAGCCCAGGGCCAATGGGGGAAAAACTGTTTTTT	CATSPGPMGEKLFF
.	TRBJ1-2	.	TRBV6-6	TGTGCCAGCAGTTACGGAAAGGGGTATGGCTACACCTTC	CASSYGKGYGYTF
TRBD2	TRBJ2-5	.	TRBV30	TGTGCCTGGGGTGATACTAGCGGCTATAAGAGAGAGACCCAGTACTTC	CAWGDTSGYKRETQYF
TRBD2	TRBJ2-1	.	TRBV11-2	TGTGCCAGCAGCTTTCCGGGGACTAGCCGTAATGAGCAGTTCTTC	CASSFPGTSRNEQFF
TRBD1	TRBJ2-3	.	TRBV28	TGTGCCAGCAGGGCGGACAGGGCGGTCACAGATACGCAGTATTTT	CASRADRAVTDTQYF
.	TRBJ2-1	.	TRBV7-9	TGTGCCAGCAGCTCGACACAGGGTAACAATGAGCAGTTCTTC	CASSSTQGNNEQFF
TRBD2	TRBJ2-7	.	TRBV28	TGTGCCAGTGGATCTAGCGGGACCTACGAGCAGTACTTC	CASGSSGTYEQYF
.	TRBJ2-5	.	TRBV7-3	TGTGCCAGCAGCCCCGGGTACCAAGAGACCCAGTACTTC	CASSPGYQETQYF